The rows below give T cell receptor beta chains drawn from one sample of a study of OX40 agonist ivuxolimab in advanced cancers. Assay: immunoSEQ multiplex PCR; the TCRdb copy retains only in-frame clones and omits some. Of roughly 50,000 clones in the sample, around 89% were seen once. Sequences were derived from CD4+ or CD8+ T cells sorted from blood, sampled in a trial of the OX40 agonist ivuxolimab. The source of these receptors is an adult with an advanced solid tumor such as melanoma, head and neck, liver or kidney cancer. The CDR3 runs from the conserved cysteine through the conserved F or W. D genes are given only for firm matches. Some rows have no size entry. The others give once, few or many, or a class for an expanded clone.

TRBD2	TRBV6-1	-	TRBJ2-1	CASRAGGLPDNEQFF	TGTGCCAGCAGGGCGGGGGGGCTCCCGGACAATGAGCAGTTCTTC
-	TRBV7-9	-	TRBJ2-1	CASSPSPSSYNEQFF	TGTGCCAGCAGTCCTAGCCCGAGCTCCTACAATGAGCAGTTCTTC
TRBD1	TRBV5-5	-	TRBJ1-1	CASSWTGVGTEAFF	TGTGCCAGCAGCTGGACAGGGGTGGGGACTGAAGCTTTCTTT
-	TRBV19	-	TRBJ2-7	CASSIGTPYEQYF	TGTGCCAGTAGTATCGGGACTCCCTACGAGCAGTACTTC
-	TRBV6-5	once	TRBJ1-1	CASSTTGPSTEAFF	TGTGCCAGCAGTACTACAGGGCCCAGCACTGAAGCTTTCTTT
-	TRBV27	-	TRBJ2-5	CASSAELGEETQYF	TGTGCCAGCAGTGCCGAGCTGGGTGAGGAGACCCAGTACTTC
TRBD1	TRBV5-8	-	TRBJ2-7	CASSLGQGARYEQYF	TGTGCCAGCAGCTTGGGACAGGGGGCCCGCTACGAGCAGTACTTC
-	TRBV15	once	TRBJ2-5	CATSRDSRAQETQYF	TGTGCCACCAGCAGGGACAGTCGGGCTCAAGAGACCCAGTACTTC
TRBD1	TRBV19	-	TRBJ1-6	CASSITSTGQGTNSPLHF	TGTGCCAGTAGTATCACCAGTACCGGACAGGGGACAAATTCACCCCTCCACTTT
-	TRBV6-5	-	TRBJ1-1	CASSYSQGGTEAFF	TGTGCCAGCAGTTACTCGCAGGGAGGCACTGAAGCTTTCTTT
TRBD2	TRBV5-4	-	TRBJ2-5	CASSFAGGPGTQYF	TGTGCCAGCAGCTTCGCGGGGGGGCCTGGGACCCAGTACTTC
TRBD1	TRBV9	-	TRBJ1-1	CASSASTGPNTEAFF	TGTGCCAGCAGCGCCTCGACAGGGCCTAACACTGAAGCTTTCTTT
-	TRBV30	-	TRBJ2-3	CAWSNGGTSTDTQYF	TGTGCCTGGAGTAACGGTGGGACGTCCACAGATACGCAGTATTTT
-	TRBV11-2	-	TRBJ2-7	CASSTVPYEQYF	TGTGCCAGCAGTACAGTTCCCTACGAGCAGTACTTC
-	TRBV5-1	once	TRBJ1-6	CASSREGQMYNSPLHF	TGCGCCAGCAGCCGCGAAGGACAGATGTATAATTCACCCCTCCACTTT
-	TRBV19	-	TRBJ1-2	CASSIERGEIYGYTF	TGTGCCAGTAGTATTGAAAGGGGCGAAATCTATGGCTACACCTTC
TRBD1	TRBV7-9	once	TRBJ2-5	CASTLRDRVQETQYF	TGTGCCAGCACCCTACGGGACAGGGTTCAAGAGACCCAGTACTTC
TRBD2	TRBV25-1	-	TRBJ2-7	CASSETSGYEQYF	TGTGCCAGCAGTGAAACTAGCGGCTACGAGCAGTACTTC
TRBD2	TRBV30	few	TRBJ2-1	CAWSGPSGVLVGEQFF	TGTGCCTGGAGTGGGCCTAGCGGGGTCCTAGTTGGTGAGCAGTTCTTC
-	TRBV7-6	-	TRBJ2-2	CASSLAGSTGELFF	TGTGCCAGCAGCTTAGCAGGGTCGACCGGGGAGCTGTTTTTT
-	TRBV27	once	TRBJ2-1	CASSWSGGTYNEQFF	TGTGCCAGCAGTTGGTCAGGCGGCACCTACAATGAGCAGTTCTTC
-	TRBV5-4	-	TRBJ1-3	CASSDTALSGNTIYF	TGTGCCAGCAGCGACACTGCTCTCTCTGGAAACACCATATATTTT
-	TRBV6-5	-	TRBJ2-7	CASSYQGHYEQYF	TGTGCCAGCAGTTACCAGGGCCACTACGAGCAGTACTTC
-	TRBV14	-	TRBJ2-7	CASSQPRAGTHEQYF	TGTGCCAGCAGCCAGCCCCGAGCTGGGACCCACGAGCAGTACTTC
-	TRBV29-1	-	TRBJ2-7	CSVIFLGNEQYF	TGCAGCGTGATATTTTTAGGGAACGAGCAGTACTTC
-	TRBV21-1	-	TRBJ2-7	CASSKGDEQGAVYREQYF	TGTGCCAGCAGCAAAGGGGACGAGCAGGGGGCAGTTTATCGGGAGCAGTACTTC
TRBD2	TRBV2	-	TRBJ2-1	CASSEGASSGQTYNEQFF	TGTGCCAGCAGTGAAGGGGCGTCTAGCGGACAAACCTACAATGAGCAGTTCTTC
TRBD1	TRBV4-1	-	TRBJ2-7	CASSLGQGHEQYF	TGCGCCAGCAGCCTCGGACAGGGCCACGAGCAGTACTTC
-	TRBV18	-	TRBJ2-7	CASRAGLDYEQYF	TGTGCCAGCCGGGCGGGGCTAGACTACGAGCAGTACTTC
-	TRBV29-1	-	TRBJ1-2	CSVAQDHYGYTF	TGCAGCGTGGCCCAGGACCACTATGGCTACACCTTC
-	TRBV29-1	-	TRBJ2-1	CSVARQSYNEQFF	TGCAGCGTTGCCAGGCAATCCTACAATGAGCAGTTCTTC
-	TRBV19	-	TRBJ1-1	CASSMGGESTEAFF	TGTGCCAGTAGTATGGGGGGGGAAAGCACTGAAGCTTTCTTT
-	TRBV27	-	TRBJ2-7	CASSFGRGYEQYF	TGTGCCAGCAGTTTCGGCAGGGGCTACGAGCAGTACTTC
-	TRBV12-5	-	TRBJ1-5	CASGLRELSNQPQHF	TGTGCTAGTGGCCTCAGGGAGTTAAGCAATCAGCCCCAGCATTTT
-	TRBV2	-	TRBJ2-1	CASSEAQGSRDEQFF	TGTGCCAGCAGTGAAGCTCAGGGGAGCCGGGATGAGCAGTTCTTC
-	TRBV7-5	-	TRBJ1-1	CARSLRRGYVEAFF	TGTGCCAGAAGCCTCAGAAGGGGTTATGTTGAAGCTTTCTTT
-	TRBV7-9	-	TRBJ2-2	CASSLAGSPTGELFF	TGTGCCAGCAGCTTAGCCGGGAGCCCCACCGGGGAGCTGTTTTTT
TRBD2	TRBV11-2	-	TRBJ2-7	CASSLDPSGRFGEQYF	TGTGCCAGCAGCTTAGATCCTAGCGGGAGGTTTGGCGAGCAGTACTTC
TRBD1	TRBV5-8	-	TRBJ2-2	CASSFGQGAGELFF	TGTGCCAGCAGCTTCGGACAGGGAGCCGGGGAGCTGTTTTTT
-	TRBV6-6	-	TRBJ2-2	CASSYGGGKVTGELFF	TGTGCCAGCAGTTACGGCGGCGGGAAGGTAACCGGGGAGCTGTTTTTT
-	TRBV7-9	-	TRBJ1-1	CASSLVRLNTEAFF	TGTGCCAGCAGCTTAGTCCGGTTGAACACTGAAGCTTTCTTT
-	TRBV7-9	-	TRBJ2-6	CASSSPRMSGANVLTF	TGTGCCAGCAGCTCCCCGCGGATGTCCGGGGCCAACGTCCTGACTTTC
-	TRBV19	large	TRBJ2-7	CASSILGGGERYEQYF	TGTGCCAGTAGTATACTCGGCGGCGGAGAGCGGTACGAGCAGTACTTC
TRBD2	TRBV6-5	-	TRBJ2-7	CASRELAGDGYEQYF	TGTGCCAGCAGAGAACTAGCGGGGGACGGCTACGAGCAGTACTTC
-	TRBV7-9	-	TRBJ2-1	CASSSSNRVDEQFF	TGTGCCAGCAGCTCCTCTAACAGGGTGGATGAGCAGTTCTTC